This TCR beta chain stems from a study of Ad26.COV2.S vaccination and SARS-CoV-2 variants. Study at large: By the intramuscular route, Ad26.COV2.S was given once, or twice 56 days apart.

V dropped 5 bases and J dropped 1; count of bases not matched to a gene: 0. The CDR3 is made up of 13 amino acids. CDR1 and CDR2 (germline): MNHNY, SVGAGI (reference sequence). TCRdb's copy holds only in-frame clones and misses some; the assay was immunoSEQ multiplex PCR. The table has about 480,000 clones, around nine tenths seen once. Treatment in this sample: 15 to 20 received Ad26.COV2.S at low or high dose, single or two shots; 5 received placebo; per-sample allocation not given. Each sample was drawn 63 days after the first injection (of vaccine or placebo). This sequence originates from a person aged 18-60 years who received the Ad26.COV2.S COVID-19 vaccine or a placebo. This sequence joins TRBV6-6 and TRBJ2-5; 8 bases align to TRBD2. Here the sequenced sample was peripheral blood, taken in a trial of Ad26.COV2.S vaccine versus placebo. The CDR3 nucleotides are TGTGCCAGCAGTGGGACTAGCCAAGAGACCCAGTACTTC. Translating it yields CASSGTSQETQYF.